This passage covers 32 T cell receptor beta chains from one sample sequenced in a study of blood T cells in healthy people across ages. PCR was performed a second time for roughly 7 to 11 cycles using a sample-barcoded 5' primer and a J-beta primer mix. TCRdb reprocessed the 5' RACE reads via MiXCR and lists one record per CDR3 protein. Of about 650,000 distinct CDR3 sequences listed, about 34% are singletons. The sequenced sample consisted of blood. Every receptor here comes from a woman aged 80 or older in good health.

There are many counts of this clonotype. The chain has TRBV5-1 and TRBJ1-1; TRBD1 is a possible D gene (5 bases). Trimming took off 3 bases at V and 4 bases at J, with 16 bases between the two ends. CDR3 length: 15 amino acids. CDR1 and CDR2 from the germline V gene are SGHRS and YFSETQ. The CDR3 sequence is CASSYGGGFFTEAFF. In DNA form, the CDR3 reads TGCGCCAGCAGCTATGGGGGTGGTTTTTTCACTGAAGCTTTCTTT.

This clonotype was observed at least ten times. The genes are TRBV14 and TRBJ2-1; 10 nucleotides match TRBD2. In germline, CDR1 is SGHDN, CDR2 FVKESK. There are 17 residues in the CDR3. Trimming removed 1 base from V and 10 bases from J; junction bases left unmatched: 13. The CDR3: CASSQVIRLAGDGEQFF. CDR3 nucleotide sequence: TGTGCCAGCAGCCAAGTAATACGGCTAGCGGGGGATGGAGAGCAGTTCTTC.

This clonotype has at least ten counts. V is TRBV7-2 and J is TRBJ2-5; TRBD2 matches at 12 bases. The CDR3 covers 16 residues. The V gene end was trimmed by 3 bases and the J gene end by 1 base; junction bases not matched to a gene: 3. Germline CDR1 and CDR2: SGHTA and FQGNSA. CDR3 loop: CASSFTSGGSQETQYF. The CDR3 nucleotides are TGTGCCAGCAGCTTTACTAGCGGGGGGTCCCAAGAGACCCAGTACTTC.

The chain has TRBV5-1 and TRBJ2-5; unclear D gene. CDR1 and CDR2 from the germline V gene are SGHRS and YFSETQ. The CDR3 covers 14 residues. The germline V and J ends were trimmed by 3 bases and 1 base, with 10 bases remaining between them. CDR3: CASSYHRSQETQYF. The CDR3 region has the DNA TGCGCCAGCAGCTACCACAGATCCCAAGAGACCCAGTACTTC.

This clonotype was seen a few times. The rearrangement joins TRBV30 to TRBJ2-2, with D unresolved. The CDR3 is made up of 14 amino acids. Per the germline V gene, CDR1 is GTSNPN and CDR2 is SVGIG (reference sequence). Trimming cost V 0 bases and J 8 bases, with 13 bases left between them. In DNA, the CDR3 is TGTGCCTGGAGTGTACGGGCTACGTCAGGGGAGCTGTTTTTT. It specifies CAWSVRATSGELFF.

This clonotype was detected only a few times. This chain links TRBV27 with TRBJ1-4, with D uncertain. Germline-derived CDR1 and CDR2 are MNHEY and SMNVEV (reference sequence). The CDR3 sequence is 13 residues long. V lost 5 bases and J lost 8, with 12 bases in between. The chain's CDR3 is CASSVEPKEKLFF. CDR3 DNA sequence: TGTGCCAGCAGTGTTGAACCGAAGGAAAAACTGTTTTTT.

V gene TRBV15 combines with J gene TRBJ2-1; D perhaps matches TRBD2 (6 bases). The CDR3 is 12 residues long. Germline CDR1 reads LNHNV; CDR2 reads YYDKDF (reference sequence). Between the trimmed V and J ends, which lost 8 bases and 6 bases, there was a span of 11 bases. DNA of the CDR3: TGTGCCACCGGGGCTAGCGCCAATGAGCAGTTCTTC. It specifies CATGASANEQFF.

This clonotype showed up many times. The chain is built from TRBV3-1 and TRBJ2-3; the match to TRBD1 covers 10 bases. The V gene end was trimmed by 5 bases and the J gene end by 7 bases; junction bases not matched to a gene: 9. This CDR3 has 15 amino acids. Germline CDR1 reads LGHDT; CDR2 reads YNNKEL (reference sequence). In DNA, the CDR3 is TGTGCCAGCAGCTCCCGGGACAGGGGAAGGAATACGCAGTATTTT. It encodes CASSSRDRGRNTQYF.

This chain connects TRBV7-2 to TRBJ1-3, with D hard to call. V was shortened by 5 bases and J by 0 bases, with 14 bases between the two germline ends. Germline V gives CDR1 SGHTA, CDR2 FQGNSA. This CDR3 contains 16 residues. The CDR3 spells CASSPTRGGSGNTIYF. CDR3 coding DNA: TGTGCCAGCAGCCCAACTCGAGGCGGCTCTGGAAACACCATATATTTT.

The CDR3 here is CSVEDQDSYYGYTF. DNA for the CDR3: TGCAGCGTTGAAGACCAGGACAGCTACTATGGCTACACCTTC. V and J are TRBV29-1 and TRBJ1-2, with D possibly TRBD1 on 6 matching bases. CDR3 length: 14 amino acids. In germline, CDR1 is SQVTM, CDR2 ANQGSEA. Trimming took off 0 bases at V and 3 bases at J, with 11 bases between the two ends.

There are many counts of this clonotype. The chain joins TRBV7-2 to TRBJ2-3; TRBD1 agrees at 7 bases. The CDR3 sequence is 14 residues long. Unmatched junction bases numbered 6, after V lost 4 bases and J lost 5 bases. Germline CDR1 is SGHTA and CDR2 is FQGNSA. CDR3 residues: CASSSDRAKDTQYF. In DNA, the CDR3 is TGTGCCAGCAGCTCCGACAGGGCCAAAGATACGCAGTATTTT.

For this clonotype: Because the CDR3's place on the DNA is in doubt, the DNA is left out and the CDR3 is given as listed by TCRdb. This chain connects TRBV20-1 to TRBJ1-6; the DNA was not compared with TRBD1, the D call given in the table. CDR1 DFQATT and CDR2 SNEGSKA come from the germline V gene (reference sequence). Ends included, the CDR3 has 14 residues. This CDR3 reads CSVANVGRGSPPHF.

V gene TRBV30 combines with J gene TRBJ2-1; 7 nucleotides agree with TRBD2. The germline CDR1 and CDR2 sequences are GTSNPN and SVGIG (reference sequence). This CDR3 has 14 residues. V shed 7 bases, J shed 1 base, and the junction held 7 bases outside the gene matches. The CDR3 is CALGLYESYNEQFF. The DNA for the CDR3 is TGTGCCTTGGGACTATACGAATCCTACAATGAGCAGTTCTTC.

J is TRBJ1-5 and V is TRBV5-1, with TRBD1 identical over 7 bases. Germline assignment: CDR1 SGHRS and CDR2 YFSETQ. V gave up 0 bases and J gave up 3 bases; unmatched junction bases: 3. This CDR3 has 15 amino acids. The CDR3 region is CASSLEGGVNQPQHF. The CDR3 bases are TGCGCCAGCAGCTTGGAAGGGGGCGTCAATCAGCCCCAGCATTTT.

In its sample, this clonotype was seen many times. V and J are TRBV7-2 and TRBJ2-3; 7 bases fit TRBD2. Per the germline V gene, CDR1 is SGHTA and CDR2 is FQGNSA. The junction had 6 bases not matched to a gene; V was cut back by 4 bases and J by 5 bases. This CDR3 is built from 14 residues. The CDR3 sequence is CASSSRPGGDTQYF. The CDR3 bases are TGTGCCAGCAGCTCCCGACCGGGAGGAGATACGCAGTATTTT.

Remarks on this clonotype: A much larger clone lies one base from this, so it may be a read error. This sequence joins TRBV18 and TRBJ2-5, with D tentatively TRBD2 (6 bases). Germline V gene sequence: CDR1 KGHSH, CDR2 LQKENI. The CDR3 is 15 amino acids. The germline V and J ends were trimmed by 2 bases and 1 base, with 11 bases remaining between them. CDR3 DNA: TGTGCCAGCTCACCAGCGCGGAGGGGCCAAGAGACCCAGTACTTC. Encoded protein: CASSPARRGQETQYF. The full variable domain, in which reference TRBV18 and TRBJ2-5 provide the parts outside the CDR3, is NAGVMQNPRHLVRRRGQEARLRCSPMKGHSHVYWYRQLPEEGLKFMVYLQKENIIDESGMPKERFSAEFPKEGPSILRIQQVVRGDSAAYFCASSPARRGQETQYFGPGTRLLVL.

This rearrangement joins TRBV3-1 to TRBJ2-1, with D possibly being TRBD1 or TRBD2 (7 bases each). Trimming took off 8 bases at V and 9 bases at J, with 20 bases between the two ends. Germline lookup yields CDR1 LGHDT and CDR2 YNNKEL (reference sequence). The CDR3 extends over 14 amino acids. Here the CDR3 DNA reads TGTGCCAGCGACCAGGGGGGGTTCTCCGGTGAGCAGTTCTTC. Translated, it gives CASDQGGFSGEQFF.

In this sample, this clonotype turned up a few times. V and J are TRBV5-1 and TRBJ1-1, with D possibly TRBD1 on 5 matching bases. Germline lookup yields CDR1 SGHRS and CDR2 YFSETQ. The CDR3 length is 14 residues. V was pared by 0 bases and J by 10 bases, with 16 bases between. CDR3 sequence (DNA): TGCGCCAGCAGCTTGGAGACCACAGGCGAGGGAGCTTTCTTT. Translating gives CASSLETTGEGAFF.

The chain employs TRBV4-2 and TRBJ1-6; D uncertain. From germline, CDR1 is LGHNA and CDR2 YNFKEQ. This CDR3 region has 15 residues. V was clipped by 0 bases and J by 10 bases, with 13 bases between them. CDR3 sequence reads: CASSQEFLARSPLHF. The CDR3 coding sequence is TGTGCCAGCAGCCAAGAATTTCTAGCTCGGTCACCCCTCCACTTT.

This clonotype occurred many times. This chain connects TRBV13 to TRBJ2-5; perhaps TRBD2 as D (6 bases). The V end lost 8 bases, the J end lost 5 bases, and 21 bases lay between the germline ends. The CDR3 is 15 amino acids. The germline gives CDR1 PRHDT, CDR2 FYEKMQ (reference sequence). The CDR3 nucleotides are TGTGCCAGCTCAACAGCGGGCCCGCCAGGGGAGACCCAGTACTTC. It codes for CASSTAGPPGETQYF. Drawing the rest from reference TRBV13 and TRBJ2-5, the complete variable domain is AAGVIQSPRHLIKEKRETATLKCYPIPRHDTVYWYQQGPGQDPQFLISFYEKMQSDKGSIPDRFSAQQFSDYHSELNMSSLELGDSALYFCASSTAGPPGETQYFGPGTRLLVL.

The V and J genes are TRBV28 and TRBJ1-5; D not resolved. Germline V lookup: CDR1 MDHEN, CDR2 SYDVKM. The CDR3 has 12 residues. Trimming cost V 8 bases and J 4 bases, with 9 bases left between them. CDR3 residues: CASQLQNQPQHF. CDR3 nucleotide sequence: TGTGCCAGCCAGCTCCAAAATCAGCCCCAGCATTTT.

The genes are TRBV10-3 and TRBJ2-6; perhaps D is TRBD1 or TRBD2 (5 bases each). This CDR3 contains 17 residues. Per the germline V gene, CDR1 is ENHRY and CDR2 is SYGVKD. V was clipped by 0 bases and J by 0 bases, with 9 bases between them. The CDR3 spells CAISESLGTSGANVLTF. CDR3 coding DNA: TGTGCCATCAGTGAGTCGTTGGGGACCTCTGGGGCCAACGTCCTGACTTTC.

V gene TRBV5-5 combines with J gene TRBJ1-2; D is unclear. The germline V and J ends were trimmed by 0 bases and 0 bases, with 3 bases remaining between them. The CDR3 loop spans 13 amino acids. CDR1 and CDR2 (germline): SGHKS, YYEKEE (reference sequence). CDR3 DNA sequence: TGTGCCAGCAGCTTGGAGCCTAACTATGGCTACACCTTC. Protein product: CASSLEPNYGYTF.

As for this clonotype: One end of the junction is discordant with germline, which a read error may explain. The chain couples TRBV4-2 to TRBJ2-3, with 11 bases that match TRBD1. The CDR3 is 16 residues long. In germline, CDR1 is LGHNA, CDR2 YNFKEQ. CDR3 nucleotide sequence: TGTGCCGGCAGCCAAGGACAGGGGGCGAGCACAGATACGCAGTATTTT. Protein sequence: CAGSQGQGASTDTQYF.

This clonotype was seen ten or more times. Here the CDR3 DNA reads TGCAGTGCTAGATCCCCGGGGGTGGCGGGGGGGCGTTACGAGCAGTACTTC. Translated: CSARSPGVAGGRYEQYF. This chain joins TRBV20-1 and TRBJ2-7; 9 bases map to TRBD2. Germline V lookup: CDR1 DFQATT, CDR2 SNEGSKA (reference sequence). This CDR3 is 17 amino acids long. With V trimmed by 2 bases and J by 4 bases, 15 bases remained unmatched.

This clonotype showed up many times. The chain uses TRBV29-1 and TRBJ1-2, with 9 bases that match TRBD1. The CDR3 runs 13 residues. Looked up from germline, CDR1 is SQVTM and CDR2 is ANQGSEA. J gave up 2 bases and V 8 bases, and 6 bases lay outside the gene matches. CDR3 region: CSTEGTGNYGYTF. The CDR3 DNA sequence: TGCAGCACTGAGGGGACAGGGAACTATGGCTACACCTTC.

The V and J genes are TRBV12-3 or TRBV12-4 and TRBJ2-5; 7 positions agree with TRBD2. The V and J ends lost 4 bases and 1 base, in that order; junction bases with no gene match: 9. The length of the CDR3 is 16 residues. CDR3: CASSWGGKAFQETQYF. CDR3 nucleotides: TGTGCCAGCAGTTGGGGGGGAAAGGCCTTCCAAGAGACCCAGTACTTC.

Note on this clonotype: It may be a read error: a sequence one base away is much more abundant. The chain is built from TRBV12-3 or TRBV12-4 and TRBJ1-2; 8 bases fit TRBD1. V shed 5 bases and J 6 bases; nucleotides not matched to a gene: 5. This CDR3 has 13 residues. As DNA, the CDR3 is TGTGCCAGCAGTAAGGACAGGGCCGATGGCTACACCTTC. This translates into CASSKDRADGYTF.

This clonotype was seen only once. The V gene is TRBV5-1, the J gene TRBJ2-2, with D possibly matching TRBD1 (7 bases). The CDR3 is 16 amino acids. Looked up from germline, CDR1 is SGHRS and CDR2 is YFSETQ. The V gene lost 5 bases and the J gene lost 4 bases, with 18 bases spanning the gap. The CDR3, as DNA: TGCGCCAGCAGTCCAGGGGGGAACTACGGCACCGGGGAGCTGTTTTTT. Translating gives CASSPGGNYGTGELFF.

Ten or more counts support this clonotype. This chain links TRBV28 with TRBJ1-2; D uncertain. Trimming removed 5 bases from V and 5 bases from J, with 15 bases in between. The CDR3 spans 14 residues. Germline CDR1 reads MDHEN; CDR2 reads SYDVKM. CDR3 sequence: CASSLRGFGYGYTF. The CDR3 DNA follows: TGTGCCAGCAGTCTACGGGGATTTGGTTATGGCTACACCTTC.

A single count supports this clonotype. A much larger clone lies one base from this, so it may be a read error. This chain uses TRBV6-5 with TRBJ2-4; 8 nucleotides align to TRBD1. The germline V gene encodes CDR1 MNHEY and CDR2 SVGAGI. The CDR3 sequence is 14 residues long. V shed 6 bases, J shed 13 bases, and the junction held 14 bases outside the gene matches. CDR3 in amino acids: CASRYTPGQGEQYF. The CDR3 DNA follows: TGTGCCAGCAGGTACACCCCAGGACAGGGTGAGCAGTACTTC.

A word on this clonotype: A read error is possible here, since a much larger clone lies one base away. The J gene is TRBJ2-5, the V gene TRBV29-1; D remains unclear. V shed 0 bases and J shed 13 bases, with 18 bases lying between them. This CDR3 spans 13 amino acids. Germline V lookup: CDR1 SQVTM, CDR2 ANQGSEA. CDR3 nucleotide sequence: TGCAGCGTTGAAGATGGGTCCCGGCTTGAGCGGTACTTC. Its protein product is CSVEDGSRLERYF.